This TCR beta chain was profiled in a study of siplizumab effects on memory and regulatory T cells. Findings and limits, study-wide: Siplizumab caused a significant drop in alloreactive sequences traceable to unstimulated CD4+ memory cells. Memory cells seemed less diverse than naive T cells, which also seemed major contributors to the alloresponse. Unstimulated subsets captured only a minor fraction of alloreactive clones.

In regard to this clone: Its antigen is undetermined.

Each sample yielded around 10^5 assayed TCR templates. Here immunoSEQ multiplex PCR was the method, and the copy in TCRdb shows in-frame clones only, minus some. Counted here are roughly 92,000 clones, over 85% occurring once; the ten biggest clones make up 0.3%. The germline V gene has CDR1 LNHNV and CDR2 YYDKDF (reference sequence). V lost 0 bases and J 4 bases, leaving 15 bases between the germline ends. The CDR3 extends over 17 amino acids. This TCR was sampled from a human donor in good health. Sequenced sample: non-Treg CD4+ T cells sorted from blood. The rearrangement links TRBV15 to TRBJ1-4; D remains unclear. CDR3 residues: CATSRDRAAGGNEKLFF. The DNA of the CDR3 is TGTGCCACCAGCAGAGATCGCGCTGCTGGTGGTAATGAAAAACTGTTTTTT.